This T cell receptor beta chain was recorded in a study of blood T cell repertoires in COVID-19. The CDR3 loop spans 15 amino acids. The V end was cut by 0 bases, the J end by 4 bases, with 13 bases between. Germline V gene lookup returns CDR1 LGHNA and CDR2 YSLEER. Sequencing used immunoSEQ multiplex PCR; TCRdb keeps in-frame clones, though not all of them. Of about 74,000 clones listed, approximately 80% are singletons. The sequence was collected from a human donor in a cohort sampled during active COVID-19. The chain uses TRBV4-3 and TRBJ2-7, with D perhaps matching TRBD2 (6 bases). What was sequenced was peripheral blood. The CDR3 sequence is CASSQDRGFQYEQYF. CDR3 in DNA: TGCGCCAGCAGCCAAGATCGGGGGTTCCAATACGAGCAGTACTTC.